This is a list of T cell receptor beta chains from one sample in a study of blood T cell repertoires in COVID-19. Assay: immunoSEQ multiplex PCR; the TCRdb copy retains only in-frame clones and omits some. This table has approximately 300,000 clones, roughly 84% appearing once. The sample consisted of peripheral blood. Every receptor here comes from an older person with COVID-19, enrolled during active disease. CDR3s include the opening cysteine and the closing phenylalanine or tryptophan. D genes are given only for firm matches. Only part of the rows carry a size: once, few, many, or a class if the clone is expanded.

v_call	d_call	j_call	clone_size	cdr3_nt	cdr3_aa
TRBV9	NA	TRBJ2-5	NA	TGTGCCAGCAGCGTAGCTTTGGGAGGCCAAGAGACCCAGTACTTC	CASSVALGGQETQYF
TRBV27	NA	TRBJ1-1	NA	TGTGCCAGCACCCCAAGGGGGGGGGTTAACACTGAAGCTTTCTTT	CASTPRGGVNTEAFF
TRBV6-6	NA	TRBJ2-5	few	TGTGCCAGCAAGACTAGGCGGCAAGAGACCCAGTACTTC	CASKTRRQETQYF
TRBV3-1/TRBV3-2	TRBD1	TRBJ2-2	NA	TGTGCCAGCAGCACAGGGGCCGGGGAGCTGTTTTTT	CASSTGAGELFF
TRBV19	TRBD2	TRBJ2-2	once	TGTGCCAGTAGTATGACTAGCGGGAGAAGATCCGGGGAGCTGTTTTTT	CASSMTSGRRSGELFF
TRBV25-1	NA	TRBJ2-1	NA	TGTGCCAGCAGTGAATCCAGCAGGGGTTGGATTCTGTTCTTC	CASSESSRGWILFF
TRBV5-6	NA	TRBJ1-1	NA	TGTGCCAGCAGCTTGTGGGGAGCTTTGACTGAAGCTTTCTTT	CASSLWGALTEAFF
TRBV7-9	NA	TRBJ1-4	NA	TGTGCCAGCAGCTTAGCGCTGGCAGGTGGAAGAAATGAAAAACTGTTTTTT	CASSLALAGGRNEKLFF
TRBV28	TRBD2	TRBJ2-1	NA	TGTGCCAGCAGTTTACTAGCGGGAGCAGGTGAGCAGTTCTTC	CASSLLAGAGEQFF
TRBV5-8	NA	TRBJ2-2	NA	TGTGCCAGCAGCTCCCGGGAGGGGGCGCGAGAGACCGGGGAGCTGTTTTTT	CASSSREGARETGELFF
TRBV5-1	TRBD2	TRBJ2-7	once	TGCGCCAGCAGCTTGGCGGCTAGCGGGGGGAGGGCGTCCTACGAGCAGTACTTC	CASSLAASGGRASYEQYF
TRBV6-2/TRBV6-3	TRBD1	TRBJ1-6	NA	TGTGCCAGCAGTTGGCTGCCCGACAGGGTTAATTCACCCCTCCACTTT	CASSWLPDRVNSPLHF
TRBV28	TRBD1	TRBJ2-2	NA	TGTGCCAGCAGTTTCTATTGGACAGGGGGAAACACCGGGGAGCTGTTTTTT	CASSFYWTGGNTGELFF
TRBV27	NA	TRBJ1-2	NA	TGTGCCAGCAGACCCGACAGGACCAAGTTCTATGGCTACACCTTC	CASRPDRTKFYGYTF
TRBV5-1	TRBD1	TRBJ1-2	NA	TGCGCCAGCAGCTCAAATGCCGGGACAGCACCCCTTTTTACCTTC	CASSSNAGTAPLFTF
TRBV9	TRBD2	TRBJ2-2	NA	TGTGCCAGCAGCGACTGGACTAGCGACACCGGGGAGCTGTTTTTT	CASSDWTSDTGELFF
TRBV19	TRBD1	TRBJ2-2	NA	TGTGCCAGTAGTGAAAACAGGGGGTGGAACACCGGGGAGCTGTTTTTT	CASSENRGWNTGELFF
TRBV6-5	NA	TRBJ2-7	NA	TGTGCCAGCAGTAACACCTACGAGCAGTACTTC	CASSNTYEQYF
TRBV7-9	NA	TRBJ1-1	NA	TGTGCCAGCAGCTTAGGGGAGATGAACACTGAAGCTTTCTTT	CASSLGEMNTEAFF
TRBV12-3/TRBV12-4	TRBD1	TRBJ1-2	NA	TGTGCCAGCAGTCCCGGGACAGGGCTTGGCTACACCTTC	CASSPGTGLGYTF
TRBV5-1	TRBD2	TRBJ2-1	NA	TGCGCCAGCAGCCCCCTAGCGGGAGGGGACAATGAGCAGTTCTTC	CASSPLAGGDNEQFF
TRBV5-8	NA	TRBJ2-5	NA	TGTGCCAGCAGCTTGGAGGGTACTAGTCGCCGAGAGACCCAGTACTTC	CASSLEGTSRRETQYF
TRBV21-1	NA	TRBJ1-5	NA	TGTGCCAGCAGCAAAGGTGGCTCTTGGTCCGACACAATTTATAGCAATCAGCCCCAGCATTTT	CASSKGGSWSDTIYSNQPQHF
TRBV19	TRBD1	TRBJ2-2	NA	TGTGCCAGTAGGACCGGGACAGGGAACACCGGGGAGCTGTTTTTT	CASRTGTGNTGELFF
TRBV6-6	TRBD1	TRBJ2-1	NA	TGTGCCAGCAGTCTCCGGGACAGGGTCAATGAGCAGTTCTTC	CASSLRDRVNEQFF
TRBV7-2	NA	TRBJ2-1	NA	TGTGCCAGCAGCTCCAGACAGGACAATGAGCAGTTCTTC	CASSSRQDNEQFF
TRBV18	TRBD1	TRBJ1-1	NA	TGTGCCAGCTCACCACCCGGGACAGGTATAAACACTGAAGCTTTCTTT	CASSPPGTGINTEAFF
TRBV19	TRBD2	TRBJ2-1	NA	TGTGCCAGTAGGGGACTAGGTGGCTATGAGCAGTTCTTC	CASRGLGGYEQFF
TRBV6-4	TRBD2	TRBJ2-7	NA	TGTGCCAGCACTCCTTCCCCTCTAGCGGATACCTACCCGCCCTACGAGCAGTACTTC	CASTPSPLADTYPPYEQYF
TRBV19	NA	TRBJ1-5	NA	TGTGCCAGTAGTATGACGCGGGGGCGCGATAGGATGGATTTT	CASSMTRGRDRMDF
TRBV9	NA	TRBJ1-3	NA	TGTGCCAGCAGCGTTGGGGCATTCTCTGGAAACACCATATATTTT	CASSVGAFSGNTIYF
TRBV19	TRBD1	TRBJ1-1	NA	TGTGCCAGTAGTAGACAGGGTACTGAAGCTTTCTTT	CASSRQGTEAFF
TRBV21-1	NA	TRBJ1-4	NA	TGTGCCAGCAGATCTACGGACCAGGGTGCTAATGAAAAACTGTTTTTT	CASRSTDQGANEKLFF
TRBV19	NA	TRBJ2-1	NA	TGTGCCAGTAGCATAAACCGGGGCTACAATGAGCAGTTCTTC	CASSINRGYNEQFF
TRBV6-2/TRBV6-3	NA	TRBJ1-1	few	TGTGCCAGCAGTTACCACGGGAACACTGAAGCTTTCTTT	CASSYHGNTEAFF
TRBV7-8	NA	TRBJ2-5	NA	TGTGCCAGCAGCCAAGGGAGGTTACCAGAGACCCAGTACTTC	CASSQGRLPETQYF
TRBV19	TRBD2	TRBJ2-7	NA	TGTGCCAGTAGTACTACCGGGACTAGCGGGCGTTACGAGCAGTACTTC	CASSTTGTSGRYEQYF
TRBV5-8	NA	TRBJ2-1	once	TGTGCCAGCAGCTTGGCTTCCGGGAGCTCCTACAATGAGCAGTTCTTC	CASSLASGSSYNEQFF
TRBV24-1	NA	TRBJ1-5	once	TGTGCCACCAGTGCTTTCCCCCGCGAGGCACCTCAGCCCCAGCATTTT	CATSAFPREAPQPQHF
TRBV19	TRBD2	TRBJ2-1	NA	TGTGCCAGTAGTAGCGGGAGTTCCCCCTACAATGAGCAGTTCTTC	CASSSGSSPYNEQFF
TRBV11-1	NA	TRBJ2-7	few	TGTGCCAGCACTGGGCCATCCTACGAGCAGTACTTC	CASTGPSYEQYF
TRBV4-1	NA	TRBJ2-7	once	TGCGCCAGCAGCCAAGGGGGGCCCTCCTACGAGCAGTACTTC	CASSQGGPSYEQYF
TRBV5-1	NA	TRBJ2-7	NA	TGCGCCAGGAGACCGGAGGGCGAGCAGTACTTC	CARRPEGEQYF
TRBV11-2	NA	TRBJ1-2	once	TGTGCCAGCAGCTCCCTGCGGGGGCGCGGCTACACCTTC	CASSSLRGRGYTF
TRBV3-1/TRBV3-2	NA	TRBJ1-6	NA	TGTGCCAGCAGCCAATCGGTGGGGGGTGGATCACCCCTCCACTTT	CASSQSVGGGSPLHF
TRBV7-9	NA	TRBJ2-5	NA	TGTGCCAGCAGCTCCCGGGGCGGGACAGAAGAGACCCAGTACTTC	CASSSRGGTEETQYF
TRBV7-9	TRBD2	TRBJ2-1	NA	TGTGCCAGCAGCGTTATGCCCGGGACTAGCGGGAGGCGAGGGAATGAGCAGTTCTTC	CASSVMPGTSGRRGNEQFF
TRBV2	NA	TRBJ1-5	NA	TGTGCCAGCAGTGCAAGACAGAGCAATCAGCCCCAGCATTTT	CASSARQSNQPQHF
TRBV6-6	TRBD1	TRBJ2-2	NA	TGTGCCAGCAGTTACGACAGGGGGTTTTTTTTTGGGGAGCTGTTTTTT	CASSYDRGFFFGELFF
TRBV27	NA	TRBJ1-2	once	TGTGCCAGCAGCCCCTGGGGGGACTATGGCTACACCTTC	CASSPWGDYGYTF
TRBV11-2	NA	TRBJ2-1	NA	TGTGCCAGCAGCTTCGGAGTCTACAATGAGCAGTTCTTC	CASSFGVYNEQFF
TRBV18	TRBD2	TRBJ2-3	NA	TGTGCCAGCTCAGTACTAGCGGGAGGGCCGGGCACAGATACGCAGTATTTT	CASSVLAGGPGTDTQYF